This T cell receptor (beta chain) comes out of a study of CD8 T cells in Susac syndrome. The authors reverse transcribed about 0.5 to 1 ug RNA with random hexamers. Across 54 Vbeta and 13 Jbeta, immunoSEQ multiplex PCR amplified TCR beta CDR3. TCRdb re-derived calls from the immunoSEQ multiplex PCR reads in MiXCR, one entry per CDR3 protein. The sample lists just over 80,000 distinct CDR3 sequences, 94% occurring once. Through negative isolation, CD4+ and CD8+ T cells were obtained, while TEMRA cells were enriched using FACS. CDR3 size: 13 residues. The trim removed 5 bases at V and 3 bases at J, leaving 4 bases unmatched. The germline CDR1 and CDR2 sequences are SQVTM and ANQGSEA.

The source material was CD8+ T cells from PBMCs. The clonotype originates from a human donor in good health. The chain has TRBV29-1 and TRBJ2-1, with TRBD2 matching 7 bases. CDR3 nucleotides: TGCAGCGTTAGTAGCGGGCTCTACAATGAGCAGTTCTTC. Translating it yields CSVSSGLYNEQFF.